The following is a T cell receptor beta chain sequence with its context. The antigen remains undetermined. The data were taken from a study of cytomegalovirus exposure and HLA in healthy donors. Study results and caveats: Beyond CMV serostatus, there was no information to go on about immune exposure.

PCR primers comprised 60 Vbeta and 13 Jbeta primers. Only in-frame clones appear in the TCRdb table, and some are missing; sequencing was by immunoSEQ multiplex PCR. The table has about 150,000 clones, approximately 67% seen once; the top ten hold approximately 6.5%. Germline values: CDR1 SGHTA, CDR2 FQGNSA. This CDR3 spans 15 amino acids. Between the trimmed V and J ends, which lost 5 bases and 8 bases, there was a span of 16 bases. This chain connects TRBV7-2 to TRBJ1-6, with D maybe TRBD1 (6 bases). The receptor was isolated from a woman in her fifties or sixties in good health and CMV-seronegative. The specimen sequenced was PBMCs. The CDR3 sequence: CASSQAVAGDSPLHF. CDR3 DNA: TGTGCCAGCAGCCAAGCGGTGGCAGGGGATTCACCCCTCCACTTT.